The T cell receptor beta chain described here comes from a study of blood T cells in healthy people across ages. A second PCR of about 7 to 11 cycles used a sample-barcoded 5' primer and a J-beta primer mix. TCRdb redid the calling of the 5' RACE reads with MiXCR, one entry per CDR3 protein. The sample records approximately 730,000 distinct CDR3 sequences, roughly 44% being singletons. This CDR3 is 15 amino acids long. V was clipped by 7 bases and J by 2 bases, with 17 bases between them. Germline V gene data show CDR1 as SQVTM and CDR2 as ANQGSEA. Investigators took around 10 milliliters of peripheral blood from every donor.

This receptor was obtained from a woman aged 60-75 years in good health. Sequencing was carried out using blood. V and J are TRBV29-1 and TRBJ1-4, with D tentatively TRBD1 (5 bases). CDR3 residues: CSARGASATNEKLFF. The CDR3 DNA is TGCAGCGCAAGGGGAGCTTCGGCGACTAATGAAAAACTGTTTTTT.